These T cell receptor beta chains were read from a single sample in a study of regulatory T cells in long-lasting Graves disease. TCRdb itself ran the reads through MiXCR, one entry per CDR3 protein. Of some 590 distinct CDR3 sequences in the sample, about two thirds were seen once. Material: peripheral blood mononuclear cells (PBMCs), obtained with antithyroid drug treatment, in newly diagnosed or persistent Graves disease (not recorded which). The receptor set was obtained from a female donor with Graves disease. The CDR3 runs from the conserved cysteine through the conserved F or W. Fields, in order: V gene, clone size, CDR3 protein. Size values are once, few and many counts, or a class for expanded clones, and some rows have none.

v_call: TRBV29-1
clone_size: .
cdr3_aa: CSVVDSGRYTGELFF

v_call: TRBV28
clone_size: .
cdr3_aa: CASSLRRNTGELFF

v_call: TRBV27
clone_size: .
cdr3_aa: CASSQLAVSSYEQYF

v_call: TRBV12-3/TRBV12-4
clone_size: few
cdr3_aa: CASKPGQGRVRF

v_call: TRBV29-1
clone_size: .
cdr3_aa: CSVRGVYTEAFF

v_call: TRBV28
clone_size: .
cdr3_aa: CASSFGVVETQYF

v_call: TRBV5-1
clone_size: .
cdr3_aa: CASSLTTGVGYGYTF

v_call: TRBV7-9
clone_size: .
cdr3_aa: CASSLALADEQFF

v_call: TRBV4-2
clone_size: .
cdr3_aa: CASSQEEAGAYEQYF

v_call: TRBV28
clone_size: once
cdr3_aa: CASSSPRISYNEQFF

v_call: TRBV7-2
clone_size: .
cdr3_aa: CASSPVGYDEQFF

v_call: TRBV24-1
clone_size: .
cdr3_aa: CATSIGDQPQHF

v_call: TRBV20-1
clone_size: .
cdr3_aa: CSAGPYGTSGYEQYF

v_call: TRBV30
clone_size: .
cdr3_aa: CAWSWGQGQNGYTF

v_call: TRBV7-9
clone_size: .
cdr3_aa: CASSLLGLAEGDEQFF

v_call: TRBV28
clone_size: once
cdr3_aa: CASRPTDLNTGDLFF

v_call: TRBV28
clone_size: few
cdr3_aa: CASSKPGGNYEQYF

v_call: TRBV29-1
clone_size: .
cdr3_aa: CSVEVQEPYEQYF

v_call: TRBV12-3/TRBV12-4
clone_size: .
cdr3_aa: CASKEGYYEQYF

v_call: TRBV12-3/TRBV12-4
clone_size: .
cdr3_aa: CASSLPGEVNIQYF

v_call: TRBV20-1
clone_size: .
cdr3_aa: CSARKDSANTGELFF

v_call: TRBV11-3
clone_size: .
cdr3_aa: CASSFPPSDTQYF

v_call: TRBV3-1
clone_size: .
cdr3_aa: CASSQSILNRDFNEQFF

v_call: TRBV7-6
clone_size: .
cdr3_aa: CASSLGDSGAEQYF

v_call: TRBV29-1
clone_size: once
cdr3_aa: CSVDTGENYGYTF

v_call: TRBV28
clone_size: .
cdr3_aa: CASTLQGQGENIQYF

v_call: TRBV12-5
clone_size: .
cdr3_aa: CASAKSGGPSSYNEQFF

v_call: TRBV5-1
clone_size: .
cdr3_aa: CASSFGTKAFF

v_call: TRBV27
clone_size: .
cdr3_aa: CASRPSPAGSYEQYF

v_call: TRBV6-1
clone_size: .
cdr3_aa: CASSKGQSVPYGYTF

v_call: TRBV7-2
clone_size: few
cdr3_aa: CASSTGQEGFNEQFF

v_call: TRBV5-1
clone_size: few
cdr3_aa: CASSLGSSGGQTQYF

v_call: TRBV12-3/TRBV12-4
clone_size: .
cdr3_aa: CASSPAPPGGHNEQFF

v_call: TRBV2
clone_size: .
cdr3_aa: CASSEWGYSNQPQHF

v_call: TRBV5-5
clone_size: .
cdr3_aa: CASSLDGTVLDEQFF

v_call: TRBV12-3/TRBV12-4
clone_size: .
cdr3_aa: CASSHTDSNQPQHF

v_call: TRBV12-5
clone_size: .
cdr3_aa: CASGFSGTDTQYF

v_call: TRBV20-1
clone_size: .
cdr3_aa: CSARPSNWNEQFF

v_call: TRBV12-3/TRBV12-4
clone_size: .
cdr3_aa: CASSFLPGNQPQHF

v_call: TRBV12-3/TRBV12-4
clone_size: .
cdr3_aa: CASSLLAGSSYGYTF

v_call: TRBV6-5
clone_size: .
cdr3_aa: CASNRAWRTEAFF

v_call: TRBV20-1
clone_size: few
cdr3_aa: CSARVGQNNSPLHF

v_call: TRBV5-4
clone_size: .
cdr3_aa: CASSLVYGSTDTQYF

v_call: TRBV12-3/TRBV12-4
clone_size: .
cdr3_aa: CASSDRGATNEKLFF

v_call: TRBV25-1
clone_size: .
cdr3_aa: CASSATGEATDTQYF

v_call: TRBV19
clone_size: few
cdr3_aa: CASSSTTGASYEQYF

v_call: TRBV28
clone_size: few
cdr3_aa: CASSLEDPWDEKLFF

v_call: TRBV29-1
clone_size: .
cdr3_aa: CSVPFIGRAFF

v_call: TRBV13
clone_size: .
cdr3_aa: CASSGGTGTRETQYF

v_call: TRBV7-2
clone_size: .
cdr3_aa: CASSPSYGTQYF

v_call: TRBV25-1
clone_size: .
cdr3_aa: CASSEGASPLHF

v_call: TRBV7-9
clone_size: .
cdr3_aa: CASSLVGDTRGTEAFF

v_call: TRBV3-1
clone_size: .
cdr3_aa: CASSQVPSPRDYEQYF

v_call: TRBV5-1
clone_size: few
cdr3_aa: CASSLTGDTEAFF

v_call: TRBV7-9
clone_size: few
cdr3_aa: CASNRVDTEAFF

v_call: TRBV25-1
clone_size: .
cdr3_aa: CASSYFGGGEKLFF

v_call: TRBV5-6
clone_size: .
cdr3_aa: CASSLMGHLYEQYF

v_call: TRBV14
clone_size: .
cdr3_aa: CASSQGALAFYEQFF

v_call: TRBV29-1
clone_size: once
cdr3_aa: CSVDTNGSWNEQFF

v_call: TRBV7-3
clone_size: .
cdr3_aa: CASSRGGQGFNEQFF